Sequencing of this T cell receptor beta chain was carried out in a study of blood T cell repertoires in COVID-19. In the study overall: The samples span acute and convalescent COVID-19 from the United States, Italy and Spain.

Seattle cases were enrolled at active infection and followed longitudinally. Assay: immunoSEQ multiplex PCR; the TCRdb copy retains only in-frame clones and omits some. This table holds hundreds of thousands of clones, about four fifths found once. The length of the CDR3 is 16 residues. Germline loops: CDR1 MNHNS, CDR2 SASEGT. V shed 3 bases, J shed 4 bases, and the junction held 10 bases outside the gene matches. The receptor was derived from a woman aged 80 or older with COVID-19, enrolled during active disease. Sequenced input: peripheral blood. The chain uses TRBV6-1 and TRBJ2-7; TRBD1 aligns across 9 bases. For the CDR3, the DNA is TGTGCCAGCAGTGATATACCCGGGACAGGGATTTACGAGCAGTACTTC. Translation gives CASSDIPGTGIYEQYF.